A single sample is the source of the 28 T cell receptor beta chains below, sequenced in a study of T cell responses to AZD1222 COVID-19 vaccine. TCRdb's table, derived via immunoSEQ multiplex PCR, lists solely in-frame clones and lacks some. This sample carries 250,000 to 300,000 clones, approximately 94% of them seen once, and the ten largest clones take 0.5% to 0.65%. The material sequenced was peripheral blood, taken 28 days after the second AZD1222 dose. Receptor source: an adult who received the AZD1222 COVID-19 vaccine.

This rearrangement joins TRBV6-5 to TRBJ2-2; D unclear. Trimming stripped 2 bases from V and 0 bases from J, with 10 bases between. The CDR3 extends over 16 amino acids. Germline CDR1 and CDR2: MNHEY and SVGAGI. In DNA form, the CDR3 reads TGTGCCAGCAGTTACGGGTTCAGGCCGAACACCGGGGAGCTGTTTTTT. Translated, it gives CASSYGFRPNTGELFF.

The V call is TRBV7-9, the J call TRBJ2-7; 7 positions match TRBD2. The CDR3 runs to 14 residues. Losses at the gene ends were 6 bases for V and 0 bases for J; bases not matched to a gene: 5. The germline gives CDR1 SEHNR, CDR2 FQNEAQ (reference sequence). CDR3 in DNA: TGTGCCAGCAGTCCTCGGGGGGTCTCCTACGAGCAGTACTTC. Its protein product is CASSPRGVSYEQYF.

The J gene is TRBJ1-5, the V gene TRBV2; D remains ambiguous. Germline values: CDR1 SNHLY, CDR2 FYNNEI. The CDR3 runs to 13 residues. The ends were cut back, 7 bases at V and 4 bases at J, with 11 bases in the middle. CDR3 DNA sequence: TGTGCCAGCATCAAGACGAAAAATCAGCCCCAGCATTTT. Amino acid sequence: CASIKTKNQPQHF. The complete variable domain, with remaining parts taken from reference TRBV2 and TRBJ1-5, reads EPEVTQTPSHQVTQMGQEVILRCVPISNHLYFYWYRQILGQKVEFLVSFYNNEISEKSEIFDDQFSVERPDGSNFTLKIRSTKLEDSAMYFCASIKTKNQPQHFGDGTRLSIL.

This chain's CDR3 is CASSLDGRGLGGELFF. The CDR3 DNA reads TGTGCCAGCAGCTTAGACGGCCGGGGGTTAGGCGGGGAGCTGTTTTTT. The rearrangement links TRBV11-3 to TRBJ2-2; the D gene is possibly TRBD2 (6 bases). Germline assignment: CDR1 SGHNT and CDR2 YENEEA. The CDR3 totals 16 residues. The ends were cut back, 0 bases at V and 7 bases at J, with 15 bases in the middle.

The V call is TRBV18, the J call TRBJ1-6; D gene ambiguous. The V gene's germline CDR1 is KGHSH and CDR2 LQKENI. This CDR3 is built from 14 residues. Trimming took off 6 bases at V and 6 bases at J, with 12 bases between the two ends. As DNA, the CDR3 is TGTGCCAGCTCTCTACCGGGGAGTAATTCACCCCTCCACTTT. This sequence encodes CASSLPGSNSPLHF.

The V call is TRBV11-2, the J call TRBJ2-7, with TRBD2 identical over 10 bases. V was clipped by 5 bases and J by 3 bases; unmatched bases: 4. Germline V CDR1 and CDR2: SGHAT, FQNNGV. This CDR3 has 14 amino acids. The DNA of the CDR3 is TGTGCCAGCAGCCCGGGACTAGCGTTCTACGAGCAGTACTTC. Encoded protein: CASSPGLAFYEQYF.

The V call is TRBV12-3 or TRBV12-4, the J call TRBJ2-2; tentatively, D is TRBD1 (5 bases). V was pared by 6 bases and J by 6 bases, with 8 bases between. This CDR3 contains 12 residues. For the CDR3, the DNA is TGTGCCAGCAGCCTCAGGGCCGGGGAGCTGTTTTTT. Translating it yields CASSLRAGELFF.

V gene TRBV27 combines with J gene TRBJ2-1; D is unresolved. The CDR3 loop spans 14 amino acids. V gave up 3 bases and J gave up 4 bases, with 10 bases separating them. Germline V lookup: CDR1 MNHEY, CDR2 SMNVEV (reference sequence). CDR3 DNA sequence: TGTGCCAGCAGTTTTCTAGGAGATTACAATGAGCAGTTCTTC. Protein sequence: CASSFLGDYNEQFF.

The chain uses TRBV9 and TRBJ2-1; TRBD2 matches at 13 bases. The germline V gene has CDR1 SGDLS and CDR2 YYNGEE. Trimming took 4 bases from V and 0 from J; bases not matched to a gene: 7. The CDR3 spans 18 residues. The CDR3 loop is CASSRTSGGSSSYNEQFF. CDR3 DNA: TGTGCCAGCAGCAGGACTAGCGGGGGTTCAAGCTCCTACAATGAGCAGTTCTTC.

This clone came up once. The V call is TRBV29-1, the J call TRBJ2-2; 8 nucleotides match TRBD1. The CDR3 consists of 13 residues. Germline V gives CDR1 SQVTM, CDR2 ANQGSEA. With V trimmed by 7 bases and J by 5 bases, 6 bases remained unmatched. CDR3 protein: CSGDTGGTGELFF. The CDR3 nucleotides read TGCAGCGGTGACACAGGGGGAACCGGGGAGCTGTTTTTT.

This sequence joins TRBV3-1 (or the pseudogene TRBV3-2) and TRBJ2-3, with 14 positions matching TRBD2. The germline V gene encodes CDR1 LGHDT and CDR2 YNNKEL (reference sequence). The J segment lost 4 bases and the V segment lost 4 bases, leaving 7 bases of the junction unmatched. There are 17 residues in the CDR3. CDR3: CASSPSTSGGASDTQYF. CDR3 coding DNA: TGTGCCAGCAGCCCGTCGACTAGCGGGGGGGCCTCAGATACGCAGTATTTT.

This clone was detected once. This chain connects TRBV28 to TRBJ1-3; weak D call: TRBD1 (6 bases). Germline values: CDR1 MDHEN, CDR2 SYDVKM. The CDR3 runs to 16 residues. Trimming cost V 3 bases and J 2 bases, with 14 bases left between them. The CDR3 protein is CASSFGGRGPGNTIYF. The CDR3, as DNA: TGTGCCAGCAGTTTCGGGGGGCGCGGTCCTGGAAACACCATATATTTT.

The rearrangement links TRBV11-2 to TRBJ2-7; unclear D gene. Trimming pared 1 base from V and 0 bases from J, leaving 7 bases between. The CDR3 contains 14 residues. CDR1 SGHAT and CDR2 FQNNGV come from the germline V gene. In nucleotides, the CDR3 is TGTGCCAGCAGCTTAGCCATTAGCTCCTACGAGCAGTACTTC. The encoded protein is CASSLAISSYEQYF.

The J gene is TRBJ1-1, the V gene TRBV28; D perhaps matches TRBD1 (6 bases). This CDR3 region has 16 residues. The V end lost 3 bases, the J end lost 5 bases, and 19 bases lay between the germline ends. From germline, CDR1 is MDHEN and CDR2 SYDVKM. DNA for the CDR3: TGTGCCAGCAGTTTTTGGGGGCCTGTCTGGGGTACTGAAGCTTTCTTT. This sequence encodes CASSFWGPVWGTEAFF.

The chain combines TRBV6-2 or TRBV6-3 with TRBJ1-5; the D is unclear. V shed 5 bases and J shed 9 bases, with 11 bases lying between them. Germline V gene lookup returns CDR1 MNHEY and CDR2 SVGEGT. The CDR3 sequence is 12 residues long. CDR3 loop: CASSLGPGPQHF. DNA for the CDR3: TGTGCCAGCAGTCTGGGCCCCGGGCCCCAGCATTTT.

The CDR3 loop is CATSAGGEGSPLHF. The CDR3 DNA sequence: TGTGCCACCTCAGCGGGGGGAGAAGGGTCACCCCTCCACTTT. V gene TRBV5-4 combines with J gene TRBJ1-6, with a tentative D call TRBD1 (5 bases). Germline V gives CDR1 SGHNT, CDR2 YYREEE (reference sequence). The CDR3 length is 14 residues. V lost 9 bases to trimming and J lost 10 bases, with 20 bases between them.

This chain joins TRBV11-2 and TRBJ1-4; D uncertain. V lost 5 bases and J lost 1, with 11 bases in between. The CDR3 extends over 15 amino acids. Germline CDR1 is SGHAT and CDR2 is FQNNGV. The CDR3 nucleotides read TGTGCCAGCAGCGCCCGACTTGGAACTAATGAAAAACTGTTTTTT. It yields the protein CASSARLGTNEKLFF.

The V call is TRBV6-5, the J call TRBJ2-7; TRBD2 agrees at 7 bases. This CDR3 spans 15 amino acids. J lost 0 bases, V lost 5 bases, and 7 bases had no gene match. The germline gives CDR1 MNHEY, CDR2 SVGAGI. In nucleotides, the CDR3 is TGTGCCAGCAGTCCAGGAGCGGGGAGCTCCTACGAGCAGTACTTC. Its translation: CASSPGAGSSYEQYF.

The chain recombines TRBV28 with TRBJ2-7; 7 nucleotides align to TRBD2. Trimming took 10 bases from V and 1 from J; bases not matched to a gene: 4. This CDR3 comprises 12 residues. Germline CDR1 reads MDHEN; CDR2 reads SYDVKM. CDR3 sequence reads: CATDGGSYEQYF. The CDR3 bases are TGTGCCACCGACGGGGGGTCCTACGAGCAGTACTTC.

V and J are TRBV4-1 and TRBJ1-2; the D gene is possibly TRBD1 (6 bases). Germline V gene data show CDR1 as MGHRA and CDR2 as YSYEKL. This CDR3 region has 14 residues. The germline V and J ends were trimmed by 4 bases and 5 bases, with 14 bases remaining between them. CDR3 in amino acids: CASSPGGHMYGYTF. In DNA, the CDR3 is TGCGCCAGCAGCCCGGGGGGCCACATGTATGGCTACACCTTC.

J is TRBJ1-3 and V is TRBV4-1; D uncertain. Germline CDR1 MGHRA, CDR2 YSYEKL. The length of the CDR3 is 16 residues. V was cut by 1 base and J by 1 base, with 11 bases left in between. The CDR3 loop reads CASSQVGKRSGNTIYF. The CDR3 DNA follows: TGCGCCAGCAGCCAAGTTGGAAAAAGGTCTGGAAACACCATATATTTT.

The genes are TRBV3-1 (or the pseudogene TRBV3-2) and TRBJ2-1; D may be TRBD2 (6 bases). Germline-derived CDR1 and CDR2 are LGHDT and YNNKEL (reference sequence). V gave up 1 base and J gave up 10 bases, with 11 bases separating them. This CDR3 is built from 13 residues. The chain's CDR3 is CASSQVAGGEQFF. The CDR3 DNA is TGTGCCAGCAGCCAAGTCGCCGGAGGGGAGCAGTTCTTC.

The rearrangement links TRBV5-1 to TRBJ2-7, with TRBD1 matching over 7 bases. The germline V gene has CDR1 SGHRS and CDR2 YFSETQ. CDR3 length: 13 amino acids. J was trimmed by 7 bases and V by 4 bases; bases with no gene match: 8. CDR3 residues: CASSPDRPPEQYF. CDR3 sequence (DNA): TGCGCCAGCAGCCCGGACAGGCCGCCTGAGCAGTACTTC.

The chain has TRBV11-2 and TRBJ2-5, with D possibly being TRBD1 (6 bases). The V and J ends lost 8 bases and 5 bases respectively, with 12 bases between them. The CDR3 consists of 12 residues. The germline V gene has CDR1 SGHAT and CDR2 FQNNGV. The DNA for the CDR3 is TGTGCCAGCTCAGGGGCAAAGGAGACCCAGTACTTC. Its translation: CASSGAKETQYF.

This clone was seen a single time. J is TRBJ1-2 and V is TRBV10-3, with D possibly TRBD1 on 5 matching bases. The CDR3 loop spans 12 amino acids. Germline CDR1 is ENHRY and CDR2 is SYGVKD. Trimming removed 4 bases at V and 8 bases at J, with 11 bases between. The CDR3 DNA sequence: TGTGCCATCAGTGGGAGAGGGGACGGCTACACCTTC. It codes for CAISGRGDGYTF.

J is TRBJ1-1 and V is TRBV11-2; 9 bases are a match to TRBD1. From germline, CDR1 is SGHAT and CDR2 FQNNGV. V lost 5 bases and J lost 5; bases outside the gene matches: 6. The CDR3 consists of 14 residues. CDR3 DNA: TGTGCCAGCAGCCGGGGACAGGGAAGAACTGAAGCTTTCTTT. It codes for CASSRGQGRTEAFF.

This clone was detected only once. Other DNA sequences in this sample translate to the same CDR3. V is TRBV5-4 and J is TRBJ1-2; D call uncertain. Germline CDR1 SGHNT, CDR2 YYREEE (reference sequence). V dropped 0 bases and J dropped 6 bases, with 9 bases sitting between them. This CDR3 spans 13 amino acids. The chain's CDR3 is CASSLVGTDGYTF. The CDR3 nucleotides are TGTGCCAGCAGCTTGGTTGGTACAGATGGCTACACCTTC.

The genes are TRBV4-3 and TRBJ1-1; D possibly corresponds to TRBD1 (5 bases). The CDR3 is made up of 17 amino acids. CDR1 and CDR2 (germline): LGHNA, YSLEER. V shed 0 bases and J shed 0 bases, with 14 bases lying between them. CDR3 loop: CASSQDPKGRLNTEAFF. The CDR3 DNA reads as TGCGCCAGCAGCCAAGATCCTAAGGGACGTTTGAACACTGAAGCTTTCTTT.